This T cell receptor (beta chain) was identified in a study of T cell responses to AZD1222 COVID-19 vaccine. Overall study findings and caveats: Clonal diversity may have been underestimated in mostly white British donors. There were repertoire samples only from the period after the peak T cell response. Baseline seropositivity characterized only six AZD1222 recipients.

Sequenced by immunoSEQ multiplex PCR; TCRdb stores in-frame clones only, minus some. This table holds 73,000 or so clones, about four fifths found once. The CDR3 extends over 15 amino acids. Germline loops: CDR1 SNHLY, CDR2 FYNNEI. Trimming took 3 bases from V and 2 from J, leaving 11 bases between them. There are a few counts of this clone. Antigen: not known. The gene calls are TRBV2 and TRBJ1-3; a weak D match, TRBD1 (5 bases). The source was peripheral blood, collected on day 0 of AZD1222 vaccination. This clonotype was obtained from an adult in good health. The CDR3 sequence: CASSEMRGAGNTIYF. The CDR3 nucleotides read TGTGCCAGCAGTGAGATGCGGGGGGCTGGAAACACCATATATTTT.